Listed below are T cell receptor beta chains from one sample, sequenced in a study of cytomegalovirus exposure and HLA in healthy donors. Libraries were prepared by immunoSEQ multiplex PCR; TCRdb keeps only in-frame clonotypes and omits some of them. The sample has 90,000 to 110,000 clones; 12% are singletons. Sequenced input: PBMCs. The source of these receptors is a middle-aged man in good health and CMV-seropositive. CDR3s include the opening cysteine and the closing phenylalanine or tryptophan. The D gene is left open where the match is weak. Clone size is shown for a subset of rows, as once, few, many or a class of expanded clone.

J: TRBJ2-7; size: few; D: TRBD1; V: TRBV5-1; DNA: TGCGCCAGCAGCCGGGACAGGGACCACGAGCAGTACTTC; CDR3: CASSRDRDHEQYF
J: TRBJ1-3; size: few; D: TRBD1; V: TRBV5-1; DNA: TGCGCCAGCAGCTTGGCGGGGACAGAATCTGGAAACACCATATATTTT; CDR3: CASSLAGTESGNTIYF
J: TRBJ2-2; size: NA; D: NA; V: TRBV6-5; DNA: TGTGCCAGCAGTTACTCAAGCGGTAACACCGGGGAGCTGTTTTTT; CDR3: CASSYSSGNTGELFF
J: TRBJ2-1; size: few; D: TRBD1; V: TRBV11-2; DNA: TGTGCCAGCAGCTCAAGGGACAGAAACAATGAGCAGTTCTTC; CDR3: CASSSRDRNNEQFF
J: TRBJ2-5; size: few; D: TRBD1; V: TRBV5-1; DNA: TGCGCCAGCAGCTGGGCCTCCGGGACAGGGAGGGAGACCCAGTACTTC; CDR3: CASSWASGTGRETQYF
J: TRBJ2-3; size: NA; D: TRBD2; V: TRBV28; DNA: TGTGCCAGCAGTCCTTGGGCGGGGGGGACACACACAGATACGCAGTATTTT; CDR3: CASSPWAGGTHTDTQYF
J: TRBJ2-7; size: NA; D: TRBD2; V: TRBV7-9; DNA: TGTGCCAGCAGCCGACTAGCTGGGCACGAGCAGTACTTC; CDR3: CASSRLAGHEQYF
J: TRBJ2-1; size: many; D: TRBD2; V: TRBV11-2; DNA: TGTGCCAGCAGCTCTGGGACTAGCGGGAGGGCCGTTTACAATGAGCAGTTCTTC; CDR3: CASSSGTSGRAVYNEQFF
J: TRBJ2-3; size: NA; D: TRBD2; V: TRBV6-5; DNA: TGTGCCAGCAGTTACTCGATGGGAGGGCCCGCAGATACGCAGTATTTT; CDR3: CASSYSMGGPADTQYF
J: TRBJ2-5; size: NA; D: NA; V: TRBV6-1; DNA: TGTGCCAGCAGTGGTGCCGGACAGCTACAAGAGACCCAGTACTTC; CDR3: CASSGAGQLQETQYF
J: TRBJ2-1; size: NA; D: TRBD1; V: TRBV9; DNA: TGTGCCAGCAGCCCAAGCGCGGGACAGGGTATGGTCAATGAGCAGTTCTTC; CDR3: CASSPSAGQGMVNEQFF
J: TRBJ1-1; size: few; D: NA; V: TRBV19; DNA: TGTGCCAGTAGTATAAGGGGGAACACTGAAGCTTTCTTT; CDR3: CASSIRGNTEAFF
J: TRBJ2-3; size: NA; D: NA; V: TRBV29-1; DNA: TGCAGCGTGTCCAGCGAGTCCGGGGTCGATACGCAGTATTTT; CDR3: CSVSSESGVDTQYF
J: TRBJ2-1; size: few; D: TRBD2; V: TRBV11-3; DNA: TGTGCCAGCAGCTTAAGTCTAGCGGGAGCTGAGCAGTTCTTC; CDR3: CASSLSLAGAEQFF
J: TRBJ1-5; size: NA; D: NA; V: TRBV19; DNA: TGTGCCAGTAGTATGTTTCGGGGTGGCAATCAGCCCCAGCATTTT; CDR3: CASSMFRGGNQPQHF
J: TRBJ2-7; size: few; D: TRBD1; V: TRBV5-4; DNA: TGTGCCAGCAGCTTTGACAGGGGGGCCTACGAGCAGTACTTC; CDR3: CASSFDRGAYEQYF
J: TRBJ2-3; size: NA; D: TRBD2; V: TRBV2; DNA: TGTGCCAGCAGTGAGCGGGAGGGTACGCCTACGCAGTATTTT; CDR3: CASSEREGTPTQYF
J: TRBJ2-3; size: NA; D: TRBD2; V: TRBV5-4; DNA: TGTGCCAGCAGCTTGGAGGCCGGGAGGGTAACAGATACGCAGTATTTT; CDR3: CASSLEAGRVTDTQYF
J: TRBJ1-2; size: NA; D: TRBD1; V: TRBV28; DNA: TGTGCCAGCAGGACGCCGGGACAGGGGGCCCCCTGGGCTGGCTACACCTTC; CDR3: CASRTPGQGAPWAGYTF
J: TRBJ2-5; size: few; D: TRBD2; V: TRBV2; DNA: TGTGCCAGCAGTGGACCCGGGACTAGGGAAGAGACCCAGTACTTC; CDR3: CASSGPGTREETQYF
J: TRBJ1-2; size: few; D: TRBD1; V: TRBV7-2; DNA: TGTGCCAGCAGCTTCCCCGGACAGGGTGGCTATGGCTACACCTTC; CDR3: CASSFPGQGGYGYTF
J: TRBJ2-6; size: few; D: NA; V: TRBV4-3; DNA: TGCGCCAGCAGCCAAGGTCACTCTGGGGCCAACGTCCTGACTTTC; CDR3: CASSQGHSGANVLTF
J: TRBJ1-2; size: NA; D: NA; V: TRBV15; DNA: TGTGCCACCAGCAGAGTTCAGGGTGACTATGGCTACACCTTC; CDR3: CATSRVQGDYGYTF
J: TRBJ2-5; size: NA; D: TRBD2; V: TRBV12-5; DNA: TGTGCTAGTGGTTGGGGAAGCGGGAGGGCCTTCGGGGAGACCCAGTACTTC; CDR3: CASGWGSGRAFGETQYF
J: TRBJ2-3; size: NA; D: TRBD1; V: TRBV15; DNA: TGTGCCACCAGCGCTCGGACAGGCCGGAGACCCACAGATACGCAGTATTTT; CDR3: CATSARTGRRPTDTQYF
J: TRBJ2-6; size: NA; D: NA; V: TRBV11-1; DNA: TGTGCCAGCAGCGCCAGCTCTGGGGCCAACGTCCTGACTTTC; CDR3: CASSASSGANVLTF
J: TRBJ2-2; size: few; D: NA; V: TRBV5-1; DNA: TGCGCCAGCAGCTTGGCGGCCAGGGGGGAGTGGTACACCGGGGAGCTGTTTTTT; CDR3: CASSLAARGEWYTGELFF
J: TRBJ2-7; size: NA; D: TRBD2; V: TRBV28; DNA: TGTGCCGCCAGTCTTGTCCTAGCGGGAGTGTACGAGCAGTACTTC; CDR3: CAASLVLAGVYEQYF
J: TRBJ1-2; size: NA; D: NA; V: TRBV10-3; DNA: TGTGCCATCAGTGAGAGACCAGGTAGTAACTATGGCTACACCTTC; CDR3: CAISERPGSNYGYTF
J: TRBJ1-4; size: few; D: TRBD1; V: TRBV7-9; DNA: TGTGCCAGCAGCTTAAGGGGGCAGTTTAATGAAAAACTGTTTTTT; CDR3: CASSLRGQFNEKLFF
J: TRBJ2-5; size: NA; D: NA; V: TRBV5-8; DNA: TGTGCCAGCAGCTTATCCAGCGCAGTCCAAGAGACCCAGTACTTC; CDR3: CASSLSSAVQETQYF
J: TRBJ2-5; size: NA; D: TRBD1; V: TRBV7-9; DNA: TGTGCCAGCAGCGCTTACCCACAGGGGGGCCAAGAGACCCAGTACTTC; CDR3: CASSAYPQGGQETQYF
J: TRBJ1-2; size: few; D: NA; V: TRBV29-1; DNA: TGCAGCGTCGAACAGAGGGCGGCCGTAGCGATAAGGGGCTACACCTTC; CDR3: CSVEQRAAVAIRGYTF
J: TRBJ2-1; size: NA; D: TRBD2; V: TRBV19; DNA: TGTGCCAGTAGTCCAAACTTATATAGCGGGGGCTACAATGAGCAGTTCTTC; CDR3: CASSPNLYSGGYNEQFF
J: TRBJ2-5; size: NA; D: NA; V: TRBV27; DNA: TGTGCCAGCAGTTTCCAGGCTAGCGCAGAGACCCAGTACTTC; CDR3: CASSFQASAETQYF
J: TRBJ1-1; size: few; D: TRBD1; V: TRBV29-1; DNA: TGCAGCGTTGACCCTCTCGGACAGGGGGTGGGCGACACTGAAGCTTTCTTT; CDR3: CSVDPLGQGVGDTEAFF
J: TRBJ1-2; size: NA; D: TRBD1; V: TRBV6-5; DNA: TGTGCCAGCAGTTTAGACAGGGGGCTGTATGGCTACACCTTC; CDR3: CASSLDRGLYGYTF
J: TRBJ1-1; size: NA; D: NA; V: TRBV2; DNA: TGTGCCAGCAGTGAAAGTACAGGGAACACTGAAGCTTTCTTT; CDR3: CASSESTGNTEAFF
J: TRBJ2-7; size: few; D: TRBD2; V: TRBV4-3; DNA: TGCGCCAGCAGCCGAGAGAGCGGGAGTGGGATGTACGAGCAGTACTTC; CDR3: CASSRESGSGMYEQYF
J: TRBJ1-1; size: few; D: NA; V: TRBV11-2; DNA: TGTGCCAGCAGCTTAGCCGGGACTGAAGCTTTCTTT; CDR3: CASSLAGTEAFF
J: TRBJ2-1; size: few; D: NA; V: TRBV7-9; DNA: TGTGCCAGCGTCGGGACTGGACCCTACAATGAGCAGTTCTTC; CDR3: CASVGTGPYNEQFF
J: TRBJ1-1; size: few; D: NA; V: TRBV18; DNA: TGTGCCAGCTCACCACCTATGGGGGGACGTACTGAAGCTTTCTTT; CDR3: CASSPPMGGRTEAFF
J: TRBJ2-7; size: NA; D: NA; V: TRBV27; DNA: TGTGCCAGCAGTTTCCGGGGAGGAGAGCAGTACTTC; CDR3: CASSFRGGEQYF
J: TRBJ1-1; size: few; D: NA; V: TRBV13; DNA: TGTGCCAGCACTCCTTCAAGGGGCGGCACTGAAGCTTTCTTT; CDR3: CASTPSRGGTEAFF
J: TRBJ1-4; size: NA; D: NA; V: TRBV5-1; DNA: TGCGCCAGCAGCTTGGAGGCAGGTCTTATAAATGAAAAACTGTTTTTT; CDR3: CASSLEAGLINEKLFF
J: TRBJ2-1; size: few; D: NA; V: TRBV25-1; DNA: TGTGCCAGCAGTGAGATAGCGGACAATGAGCAGTTCTTC; CDR3: CASSEIADNEQFF
J: TRBJ2-1; size: NA; D: TRBD1; V: TRBV7-9; DNA: TGTGCCAGCAGCTTCAGGGGGAATGAGCAGTTCTTC; CDR3: CASSFRGNEQFF
J: TRBJ2-3; size: few; D: TRBD2; V: TRBV5-1; DNA: TGCGCCAGCAGTCCAACGGGAGGGCCGGGGGATACGCAGTATTTT; CDR3: CASSPTGGPGDTQYF
J: TRBJ2-1; size: few; D: NA; V: TRBV29-1; DNA: TGCAGCGTTGAAGATGGTGCTAGCAATCACCATGAGCAGTTCTTC; CDR3: CSVEDGASNHHEQFF
J: TRBJ2-2; size: NA; D: NA; V: TRBV6-1; DNA: TGTGCCAGCAGGCAACTAGAGTCCGGGGAGCTGTTTTTT; CDR3: CASRQLESGELFF
J: TRBJ2-5; size: NA; D: NA; V: TRBV5-4; DNA: TGTGCCAGCAGCTGGGACATATACCAAGAGACCCAGTACTTC; CDR3: CASSWDIYQETQYF
J: TRBJ2-3; size: NA; D: TRBD1; V: TRBV27; DNA: TGTGCCAGCAGTTCGGACAGGGACTGGGATACGCAGTATTTT; CDR3: CASSSDRDWDTQYF
J: TRBJ1-2; size: NA; D: NA; V: TRBV7-2; DNA: TGTGCCAGCAGCCTCAACCGACAGAATGGCTACACCTTC; CDR3: CASSLNRQNGYTF
J: TRBJ2-7; size: NA; D: TRBD1; V: TRBV7-9; DNA: TGTGCCAGCAGCTTCCCCGGGACAGGTATTGCCGAGCAGTACTTC; CDR3: CASSFPGTGIAEQYF
J: TRBJ1-1; size: NA; D: TRBD1; V: TRBV12-5; DNA: TGTGCTAGTGGCCCGGGGAACAGGGGGGGCGTGGAAGCTTTCTTT; CDR3: CASGPGNRGGVEAFF
J: TRBJ2-3; size: few; D: TRBD2; V: TRBV9; DNA: TGTGCCAGCAGCGTAGCCCACGGACTAGCCAGCACAGATACGCAGTATTTT; CDR3: CASSVAHGLASTDTQYF